This T cell receptor (beta chain) originates from a study of T cells expressing NK-cell markers. The CDR3 spans 13 residues. The germline V gene has CDR1 SQVTM and CDR2 ANQGSEA. Using the 5' RACE reads, TCRdb records one entry per CDR3 protein without DNA. There are about 140,000 distinct CDR3 sequences in the sample, with 10% to 15% held by the top ten. The sequence was obtained from a man aged 18 to 29 in good health. Sequencing was carried out using blood T cells: a sorted CD56 or NKG2C T cell subset, CD4+ or CD8+ T cells, or bulk PBMC T cells (not recorded which). This chain uses TRBV29-1 with TRBJ1-1; TCRdb picks TRBD1, but there is no DNA to check that call. Here the CDR3 reads CSGLTGGVTEAFF. Using reference TRBV29-1 and TRBJ1-1 for the parts outside the CDR3, the full variable domain is SAVISQKPSRDICQRGTSLTIQCQVDSQVTMMFWYRQQPGQSLTLIATANQGSEATYESGFVIDKFPISRPNLTFSTLTVSNMSPEDSSIYLCSGLTGGVTEAFFGQGTRLTVV.